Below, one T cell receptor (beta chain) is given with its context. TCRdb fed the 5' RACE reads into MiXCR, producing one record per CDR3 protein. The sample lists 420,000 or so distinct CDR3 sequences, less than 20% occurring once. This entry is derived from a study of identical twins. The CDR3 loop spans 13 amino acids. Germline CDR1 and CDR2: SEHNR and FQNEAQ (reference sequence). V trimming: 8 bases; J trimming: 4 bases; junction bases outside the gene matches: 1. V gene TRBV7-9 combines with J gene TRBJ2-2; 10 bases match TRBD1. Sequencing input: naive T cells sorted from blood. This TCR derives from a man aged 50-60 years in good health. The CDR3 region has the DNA TGTGCCAGCGGGACAGGGGCCACCGGGGAGCTGTTTTTT. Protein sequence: CASGTGATGELFF.